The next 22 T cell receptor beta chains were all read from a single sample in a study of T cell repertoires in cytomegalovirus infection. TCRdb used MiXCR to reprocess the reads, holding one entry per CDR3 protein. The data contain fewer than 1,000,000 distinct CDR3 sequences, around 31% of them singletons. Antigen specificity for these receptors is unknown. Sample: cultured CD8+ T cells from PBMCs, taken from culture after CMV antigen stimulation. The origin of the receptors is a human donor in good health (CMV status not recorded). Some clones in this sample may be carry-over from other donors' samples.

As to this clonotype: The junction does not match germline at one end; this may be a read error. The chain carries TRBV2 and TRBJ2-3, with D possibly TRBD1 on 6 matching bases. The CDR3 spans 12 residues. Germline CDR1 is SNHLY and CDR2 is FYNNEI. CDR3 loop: CASRTGTYTQYF. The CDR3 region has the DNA TGTGCCAGCAGGACAGGCACATATACGCAGTATTTT.

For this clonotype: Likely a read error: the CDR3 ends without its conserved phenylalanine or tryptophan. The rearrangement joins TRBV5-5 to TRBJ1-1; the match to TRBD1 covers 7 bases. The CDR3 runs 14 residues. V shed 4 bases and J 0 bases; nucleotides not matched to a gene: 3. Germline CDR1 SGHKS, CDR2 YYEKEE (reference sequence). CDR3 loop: CASSRGQMNTEAFS. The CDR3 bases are TGTGCCAGCAGCAGGGGACAGATGAACACTGAAGCTTTCTCT.

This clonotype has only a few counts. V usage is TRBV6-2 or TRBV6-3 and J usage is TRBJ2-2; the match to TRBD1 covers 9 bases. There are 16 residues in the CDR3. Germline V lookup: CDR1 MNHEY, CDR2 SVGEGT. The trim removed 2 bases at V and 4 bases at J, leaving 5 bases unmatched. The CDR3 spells CASSYGRQGVTGELFF. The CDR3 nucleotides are TGTGCCAGCAGTTACGGTCGACAGGGGGTCACCGGGGAGCTGTTTTTT.

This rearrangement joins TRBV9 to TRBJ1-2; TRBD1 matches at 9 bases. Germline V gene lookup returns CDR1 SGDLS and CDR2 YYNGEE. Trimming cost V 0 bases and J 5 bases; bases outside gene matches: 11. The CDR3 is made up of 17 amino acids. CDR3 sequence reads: CASSVAPRDRDGYGYTF. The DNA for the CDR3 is TGTGCCAGCAGCGTAGCCCCGAGGGACAGGGACGGATATGGCTACACCTTC.

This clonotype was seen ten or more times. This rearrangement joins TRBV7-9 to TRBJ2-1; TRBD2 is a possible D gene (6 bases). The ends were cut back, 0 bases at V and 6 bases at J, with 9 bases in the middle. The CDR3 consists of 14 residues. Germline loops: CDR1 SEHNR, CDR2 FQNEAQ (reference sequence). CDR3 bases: TGTGCCAGCAGCTTAGCTGGAGGGGTCAATGAGCAGTTCTTC. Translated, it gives CASSLAGGVNEQFF.

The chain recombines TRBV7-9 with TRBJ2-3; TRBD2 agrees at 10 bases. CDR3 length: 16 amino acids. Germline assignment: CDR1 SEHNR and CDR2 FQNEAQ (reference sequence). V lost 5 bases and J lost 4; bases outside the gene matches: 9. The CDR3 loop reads CASSNPTSGGADTQYF. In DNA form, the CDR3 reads TGTGCCAGCAGCAACCCGACGAGCGGGGGGGCAGATACGCAGTATTTT.

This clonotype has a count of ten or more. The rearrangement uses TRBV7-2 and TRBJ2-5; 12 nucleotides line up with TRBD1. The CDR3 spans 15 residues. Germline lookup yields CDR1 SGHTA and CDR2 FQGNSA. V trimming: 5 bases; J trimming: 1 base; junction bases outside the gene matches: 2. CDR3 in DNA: TGTGCCAGCAGCGGGACAGGGGGCGGCCAAGAGACCCAGTACTTC. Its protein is CASSGTGGGQETQYF.

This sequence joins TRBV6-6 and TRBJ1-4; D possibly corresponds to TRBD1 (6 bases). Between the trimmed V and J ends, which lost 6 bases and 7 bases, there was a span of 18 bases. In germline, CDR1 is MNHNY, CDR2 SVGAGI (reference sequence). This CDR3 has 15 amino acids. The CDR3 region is CASSTVGGATEKLFF. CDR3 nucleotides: TGTGCCAGCAGCACGGTGGGGGGGGCGACTGAAAAACTGTTTTTT.

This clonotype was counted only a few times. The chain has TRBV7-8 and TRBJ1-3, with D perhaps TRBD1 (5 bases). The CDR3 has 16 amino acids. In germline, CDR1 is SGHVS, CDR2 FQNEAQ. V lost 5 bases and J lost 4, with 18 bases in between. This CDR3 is CASSPGTLVGGNTIYF. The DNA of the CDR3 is TGTGCCAGCAGCCCGGGGACTCTGGTCGGCGGAAACACCATATATTTT.

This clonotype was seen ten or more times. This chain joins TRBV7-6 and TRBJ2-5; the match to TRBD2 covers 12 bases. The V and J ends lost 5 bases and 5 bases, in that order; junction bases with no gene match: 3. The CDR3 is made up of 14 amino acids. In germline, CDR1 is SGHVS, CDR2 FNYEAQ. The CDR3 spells CASSRLAGDETQYF. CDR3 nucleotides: TGTGCCAGCAGCCGACTAGCGGGGGACGAGACCCAGTACTTC.

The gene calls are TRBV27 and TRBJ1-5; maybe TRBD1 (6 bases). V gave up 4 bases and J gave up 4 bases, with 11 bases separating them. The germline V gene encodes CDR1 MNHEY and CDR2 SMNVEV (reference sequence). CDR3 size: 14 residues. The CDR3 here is CASSSGGPNQPQHF. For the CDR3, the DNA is TGTGCCAGCAGTTCGGGGGGGCCGAATCAGCCCCAGCATTTT.

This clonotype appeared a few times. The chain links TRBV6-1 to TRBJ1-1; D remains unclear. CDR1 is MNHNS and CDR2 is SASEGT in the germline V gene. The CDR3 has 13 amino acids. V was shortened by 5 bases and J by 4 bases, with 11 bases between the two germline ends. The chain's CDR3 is CASSYTRGTEAFF. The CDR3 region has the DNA TGTGCCAGCAGTTATACTCGGGGCACTGAAGCTTTCTTT.

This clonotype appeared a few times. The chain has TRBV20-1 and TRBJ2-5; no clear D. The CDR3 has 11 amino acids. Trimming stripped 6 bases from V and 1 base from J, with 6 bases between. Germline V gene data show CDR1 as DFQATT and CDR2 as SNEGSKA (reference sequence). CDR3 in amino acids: CSAHGQETQYF. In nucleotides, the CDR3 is TGCAGTGCCCACGGCCAAGAGACCCAGTACTTC.

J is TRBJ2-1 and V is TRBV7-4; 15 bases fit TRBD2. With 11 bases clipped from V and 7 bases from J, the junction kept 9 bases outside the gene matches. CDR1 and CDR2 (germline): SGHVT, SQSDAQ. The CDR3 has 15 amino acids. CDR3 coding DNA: TGTGCCTCCCGGGGACTAGCGGGGGGATGGAATGAGCAGTTCTTC. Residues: CASRGLAGGWNEQFF. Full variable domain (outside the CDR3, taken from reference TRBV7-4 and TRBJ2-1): GAGVSQSPRYKVAKRGRDVALRCDSISGHVTLYWYRQTLGQGSEVLTYSQSDAQRDKSGRPSGRFSAERPERSVSTLKIQRTEQGDSAVYLCASRGLAGGWNEQFFGPGTRLTVL.

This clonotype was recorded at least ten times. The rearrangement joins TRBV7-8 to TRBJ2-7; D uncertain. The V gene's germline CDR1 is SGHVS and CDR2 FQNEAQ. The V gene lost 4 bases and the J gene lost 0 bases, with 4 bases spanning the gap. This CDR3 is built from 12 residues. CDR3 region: CASSYTSYEQYF. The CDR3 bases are TGTGCCAGCAGCTACACCTCCTACGAGCAGTACTTC.

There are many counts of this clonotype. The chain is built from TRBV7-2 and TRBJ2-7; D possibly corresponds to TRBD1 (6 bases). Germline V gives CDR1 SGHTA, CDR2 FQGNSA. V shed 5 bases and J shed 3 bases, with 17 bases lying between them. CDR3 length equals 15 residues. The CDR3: CASSAHGTTNYEQYF. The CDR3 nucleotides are TGTGCCAGCAGCGCTCACGGGACAACGAACTACGAGCAGTACTTC.

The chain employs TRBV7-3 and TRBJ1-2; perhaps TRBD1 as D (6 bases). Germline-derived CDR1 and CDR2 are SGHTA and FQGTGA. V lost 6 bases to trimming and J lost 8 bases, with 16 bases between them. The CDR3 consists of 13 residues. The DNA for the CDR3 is TGTGCCAGCAGTCATGACAGGAGCGGGGGCTACACCTTC. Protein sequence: CASSHDRSGGYTF.

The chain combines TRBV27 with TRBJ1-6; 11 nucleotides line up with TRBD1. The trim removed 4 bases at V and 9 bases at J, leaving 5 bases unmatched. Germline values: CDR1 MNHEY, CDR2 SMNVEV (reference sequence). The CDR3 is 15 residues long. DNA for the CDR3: TGTGCCAGCAGTTCATGGACAGGGGGCTTTTCACCCCTCCACTTT. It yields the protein CASSSWTGGFSPLHF.

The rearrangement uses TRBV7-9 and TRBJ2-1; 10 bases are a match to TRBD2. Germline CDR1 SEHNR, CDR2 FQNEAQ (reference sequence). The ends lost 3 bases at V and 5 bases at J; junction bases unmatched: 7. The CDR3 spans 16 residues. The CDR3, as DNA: TGTGCCAGCAGCTTCACGGGACTAGCGTTTCACAATGAGCAGTTCTTC. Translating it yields CASSFTGLAFHNEQFF.

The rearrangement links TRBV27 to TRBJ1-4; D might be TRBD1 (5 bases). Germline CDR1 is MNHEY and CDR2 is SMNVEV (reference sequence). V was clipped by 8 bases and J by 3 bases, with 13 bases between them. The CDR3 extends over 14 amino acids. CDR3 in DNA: TGTGCCAGCCAACCCGACAGTGCTAATGAAAAACTGTTTTTT. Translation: CASQPDSANEKLFF.

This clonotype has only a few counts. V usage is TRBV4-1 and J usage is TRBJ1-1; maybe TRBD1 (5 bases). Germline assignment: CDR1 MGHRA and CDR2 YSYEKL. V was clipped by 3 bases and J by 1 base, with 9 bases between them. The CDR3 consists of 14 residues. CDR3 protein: CASSQGPPNTEAFF. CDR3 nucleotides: TGCGCCAGCAGCCAGGGACCCCCGAACACTGAAGCTTTCTTT.

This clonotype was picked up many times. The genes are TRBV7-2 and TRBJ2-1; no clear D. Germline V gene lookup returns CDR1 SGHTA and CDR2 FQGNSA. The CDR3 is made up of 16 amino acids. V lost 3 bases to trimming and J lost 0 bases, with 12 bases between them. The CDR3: CASSFLAASSYNEQFF. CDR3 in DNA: TGTGCCAGCAGCTTTTTAGCCGCTAGCTCCTACAATGAGCAGTTCTTC.